A selection of T cell receptor beta chains follows, all from one sample in a study of shared clonotypes between healthy human individuals. TCRdb's table, derived via immunoSEQ multiplex PCR, lists solely in-frame clones and lacks some. Of roughly 1.5 million clones listed, roughly 98% are singletons. The sequenced material came from naive CD4+ T cells sorted from blood. Receptor source: a man between 25 and 39 years old in good health. Each CDR3 is given with its conserved first and last residue. The order of the fields is V gene, J gene, clone size, D gene, CDR3 protein, CDR3 DNA. The D gene is left open where the match is weak. Where a row states a size, it is once, few, many or the class of an expanded clone; other rows omit it.

V gene: TRBV15; J gene: TRBJ2-1; clone size: -; D gene: TRBD2; CDR3 protein: CATSRDRLADEQFF; CDR3 DNA: TGTGCCACCAGCAGAGATAGGCTAGCGGATGAGCAGTTCTTC
V gene: TRBV28; J gene: TRBJ2-7; clone size: -; D gene: -; CDR3 protein: CASHGGTYYEQYF; CDR3 DNA: TGTGCCAGCCACGGCGGCACCTATTACGAGCAGTACTTC
V gene: TRBV5-1; J gene: TRBJ2-2; clone size: -; D gene: TRBD1; CDR3 protein: CASLQGANTGELFF; CDR3 DNA: TGCGCCAGTTTACAGGGGGCGAACACCGGGGAGCTGTTTTTT
V gene: TRBV29-1; J gene: TRBJ2-5; clone size: -; D gene: -; CDR3 protein: CSAVPMDETQYF; CDR3 DNA: TGCAGCGCTGTCCCCATGGATGAGACCCAGTACTTC
V gene: TRBV11-2; J gene: TRBJ1-1; clone size: -; D gene: -; CDR3 protein: CASSQPGRAEAFF; CDR3 DNA: TGTGCCAGCAGCCAACCCGGGCGCGCTGAAGCTTTCTTT
V gene: TRBV6-1; J gene: TRBJ1-5; clone size: -; D gene: -; CDR3 protein: CASSERRGGGLPQHF; CDR3 DNA: TGTGCCAGCAGCGAGCGAAGGGGTGGGGGCCTGCCCCAGCATTTT
V gene: TRBV29-1; J gene: TRBJ1-1; clone size: once; D gene: -; CDR3 protein: CSVESRQSNTEAFF; CDR3 DNA: TGCAGCGTTGAAAGTCGACAGTCAAACACTGAAGCTTTCTTT
V gene: TRBV7-9; J gene: TRBJ1-4; clone size: -; D gene: -; CDR3 protein: CASSLAGAGATNEKLFF; CDR3 DNA: TGTGCCAGCAGCTTAGCTGGGGCCGGCGCAACTAATGAAAAACTGTTTTTT
V gene: TRBV4-1; J gene: TRBJ1-4; clone size: -; D gene: -; CDR3 protein: CASSLGTPVSEKLFF; CDR3 DNA: TGCGCCAGCAGCCTAGGGACACCCGTGTCCGAAAAACTGTTTTTT
V gene: TRBV28; J gene: TRBJ1-5; clone size: -; D gene: -; CDR3 protein: CASSLDRGRFYSNQPQHF; CDR3 DNA: TGTGCCAGCAGTTTAGACAGAGGGAGGTTTTATAGCAATCAGCCCCAGCATTTT
V gene: TRBV18; J gene: TRBJ1-1; clone size: -; D gene: -; CDR3 protein: CASSHRLDTEAFF; CDR3 DNA: TGTGCCAGCTCACACAGGTTGGACACTGAAGCTTTCTTT
V gene: TRBV5-4; J gene: TRBJ1-4; clone size: once; D gene: -; CDR3 protein: CASSLGRTREKLFF; CDR3 DNA: TGTGCCAGCAGCTTGGGCAGGACGAGAGAAAAACTGTTTTTT
V gene: TRBV21-1; J gene: TRBJ1-5; clone size: -; D gene: -; CDR3 protein: CASSKAATPPQPQHF; CDR3 DNA: TGTGCCAGCAGCAAAGCGGCCACCCCACCTCAGCCCCAGCATTTT
V gene: TRBV6-4; J gene: TRBJ2-1; clone size: -; D gene: -; CDR3 protein: CASSGVEGGSYNEQFF; CDR3 DNA: TGTGCCAGCAGTGGCGTTGAGGGGGGCTCCTACAATGAGCAGTTCTTC
V gene: TRBV5-4; J gene: TRBJ1-3; clone size: -; D gene: -; CDR3 protein: CASSLGQARNTIYF; CDR3 DNA: TGTGCCAGCAGCTTGGGTCAGGCTAGAAACACCATATATTTT
V gene: TRBV9; J gene: TRBJ1-1; clone size: -; D gene: -; CDR3 protein: CASSKSRVNTEAFF; CDR3 DNA: TGTGCCAGCAGCAAGTCGCGGGTGAACACTGAAGCTTTCTTT
V gene: TRBV18; J gene: TRBJ2-7; clone size: -; D gene: TRBD2; CDR3 protein: CASSPKKTSGRVVYEQYF; CDR3 DNA: TGTGCCAGCTCACCCAAAAAGACTAGCGGGAGAGTAGTCTACGAGCAGTACTTC
V gene: TRBV29-1; J gene: TRBJ2-7; clone size: -; D gene: -; CDR3 protein: CSVEDKARYEQYF; CDR3 DNA: TGCAGCGTTGAAGACAAAGCGAGGTACGAGCAGTACTTC
V gene: TRBV6-8; J gene: TRBJ2-5; clone size: once; D gene: TRBD1; CDR3 protein: CASSFTVLTGRQETQYF; CDR3 DNA: TGTGCCAGCAGTTTCACCGTTTTGACAGGGCGGCAAGAGACCCAGTACTTC
V gene: TRBV19; J gene: TRBJ1-5; clone size: -; D gene: TRBD1; CDR3 protein: CASRYRRGGTGPTGNQPQHF; CDR3 DNA: TGTGCCAGTAGATATAGGAGGGGGGGGACAGGGCCGACGGGCAATCAGCCCCAGCATTTT
V gene: TRBV5-1; J gene: TRBJ2-7; clone size: -; D gene: TRBD2; CDR3 protein: CASSKGTSGSNEQYF; CDR3 DNA: TGCGCCAGCAGCAAAGGGACTAGCGGGAGTAACGAGCAGTACTTC
V gene: TRBV10-1; J gene: TRBJ2-7; clone size: -; D gene: TRBD1; CDR3 protein: CASSARRQGGYEQYF; CDR3 DNA: TGCGCCAGCAGTGCCCGCCGACAGGGCGGATACGAGCAGTACTTC